The entry that follows covers one TCR beta chain sequence. These data belong to a study of cytomegalovirus exposure and HLA in healthy donors. About the study: An earlier analysis identified more than 95 million unique TCR beta sequences in 150 million to 200 million T cells.

Vbeta (60) and Jbeta (13) primers were used in the PCR. Profiled with immunoSEQ multiplex PCR; TCRdb holds only in-frame clones, not every one. The profile shows 150,000 to 200,000 clones, approximately 84% of them singletons. Per germline, CDR1 SGHTA and CDR2 FQGNSA. The CDR3 runs to 15 residues. Trimming took 5 bases from V and 6 from J; bases not matched to a gene: 5. Input material: PBMCs. The gene calls are TRBV7-2 and TRBJ2-1; TRBD2 matches 12 bases. The receptor was derived from a woman aged 25 to 39 in good health and CMV-seropositive. The chain's CDR3 is CASSPRLAGVNEQFF. In DNA, the CDR3 is TGTGCCAGCAGCCCCAGACTAGCGGGGGTCAATGAGCAGTTCTTC.